There are many counts of the clone carrying this T cell receptor beta chain. Antigen: not known. Each single cDNA molecule received a unique molecular identifier. From the 5' RACE reads, TCRdb called clonotypes with MiXCR, one entry per CDR3 protein. The profile shows 45,000 to 65,000 distinct CDR3 sequences, around 9.1% of them singletons. This specimen belongs to a study of early T cells in non-severe SARS-CoV-2 infection. The study, taken as a whole, reports: There was a bias toward anti-spike CD8 responses in VDJdb matching, which missed private and CD4 specificities.

The source material was whole blood. The receptor's source is an adult who was a healthcare worker with PCR-confirmed SARS-CoV-2 infection or an uninfected control (not recorded which).

The CDR3 sequence: CATSDSWTGARDTQYF. As DNA, the CDR3 is TGTGCCACCAGTGATTCGTGGACAGGGGCAAGAGATACGCAGTATTTT. The chain couples TRBV24-1 to TRBJ2-3; 9 bases align to TRBD1. The V gene end was trimmed by 2 bases and the J gene end by 5 bases; junction bases not matched to a gene: 7. CDR1 and CDR2 (germline): KGHDR, SFDVKD. The CDR3 sequence is 16 residues long.